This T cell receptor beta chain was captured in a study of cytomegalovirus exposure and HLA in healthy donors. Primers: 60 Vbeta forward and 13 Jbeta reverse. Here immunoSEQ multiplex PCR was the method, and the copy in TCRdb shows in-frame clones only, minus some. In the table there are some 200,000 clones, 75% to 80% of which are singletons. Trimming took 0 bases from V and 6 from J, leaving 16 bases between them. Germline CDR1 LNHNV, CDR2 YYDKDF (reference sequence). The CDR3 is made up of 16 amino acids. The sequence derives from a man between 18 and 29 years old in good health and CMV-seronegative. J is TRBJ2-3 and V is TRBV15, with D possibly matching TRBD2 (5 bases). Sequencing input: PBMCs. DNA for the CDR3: TGTGCCACCAGCAGAGAAGAGGGTCCTCCCCTGGATACGCAGTATTTT. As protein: CATSREEGPPLDTQYF.